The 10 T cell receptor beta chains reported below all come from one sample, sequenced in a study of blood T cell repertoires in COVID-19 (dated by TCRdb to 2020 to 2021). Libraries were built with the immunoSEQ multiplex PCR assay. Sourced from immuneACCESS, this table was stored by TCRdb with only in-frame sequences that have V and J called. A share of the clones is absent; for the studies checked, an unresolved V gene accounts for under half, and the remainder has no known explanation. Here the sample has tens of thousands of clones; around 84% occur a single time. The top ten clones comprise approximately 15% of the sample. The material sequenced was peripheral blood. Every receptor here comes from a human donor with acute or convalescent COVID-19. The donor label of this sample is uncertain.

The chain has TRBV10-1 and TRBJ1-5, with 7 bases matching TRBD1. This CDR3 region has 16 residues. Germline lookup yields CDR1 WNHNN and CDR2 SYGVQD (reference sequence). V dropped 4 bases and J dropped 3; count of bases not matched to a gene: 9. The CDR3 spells CASSVGQVPDNQPQHF. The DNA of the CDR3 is TGCGCCAGCAGTGTAGGACAGGTACCCGACAATCAGCCCCAGCATTTT.

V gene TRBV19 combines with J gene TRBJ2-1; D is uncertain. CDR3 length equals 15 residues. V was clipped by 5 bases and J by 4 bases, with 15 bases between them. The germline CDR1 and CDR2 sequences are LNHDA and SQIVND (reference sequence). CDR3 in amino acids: CASSYDTALYNEQFF. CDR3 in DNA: TGTGCCAGTAGTTACGACACTGCGCTATACAATGAGCAGTTCTTC.

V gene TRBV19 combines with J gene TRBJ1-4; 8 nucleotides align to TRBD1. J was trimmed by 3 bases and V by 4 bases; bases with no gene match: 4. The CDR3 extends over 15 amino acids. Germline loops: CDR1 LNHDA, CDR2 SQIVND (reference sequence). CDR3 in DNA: TGTGCCAGTAGTAGACAGGGGCTTTCTAATGAAAAACTGTTTTTT. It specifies CASSRQGLSNEKLFF.

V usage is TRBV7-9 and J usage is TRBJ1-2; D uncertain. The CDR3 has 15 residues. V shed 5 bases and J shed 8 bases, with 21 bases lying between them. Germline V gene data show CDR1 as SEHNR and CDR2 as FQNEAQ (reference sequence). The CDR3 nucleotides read TGTGCCAGCAGCCGACCCAGTTGGGAGCGGTCGGGCTACACCTTC. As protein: CASSRPSWERSGYTF. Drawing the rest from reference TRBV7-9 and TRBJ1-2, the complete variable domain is DTGVSQNPRHKITKRGQNVTFRCDPISEHNRLYWYRQTLGQGPEFLTYFQNEAQLEKSRLLSDRFSAERPKGSFSTLEIQRTEQGDSAMYLCASSRPSWERSGYTFGSGTRLTVV.

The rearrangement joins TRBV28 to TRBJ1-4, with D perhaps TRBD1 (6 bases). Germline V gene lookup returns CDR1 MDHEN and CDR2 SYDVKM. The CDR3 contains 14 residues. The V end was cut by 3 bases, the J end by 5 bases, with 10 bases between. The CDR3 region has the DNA TGTGCCAGCAGTTTTTCCAGGGGAAATGAAAAACTGTTTTTT. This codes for CASSFSRGNEKLFF.

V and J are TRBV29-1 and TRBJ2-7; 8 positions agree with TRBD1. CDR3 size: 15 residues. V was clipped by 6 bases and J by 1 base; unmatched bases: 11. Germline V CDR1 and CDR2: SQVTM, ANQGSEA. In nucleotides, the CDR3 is TGCAGCGTCACCAGCGGACAGGGAGCGTCCTACGAGCAGTACTTC. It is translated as CSVTSGQGASYEQYF.

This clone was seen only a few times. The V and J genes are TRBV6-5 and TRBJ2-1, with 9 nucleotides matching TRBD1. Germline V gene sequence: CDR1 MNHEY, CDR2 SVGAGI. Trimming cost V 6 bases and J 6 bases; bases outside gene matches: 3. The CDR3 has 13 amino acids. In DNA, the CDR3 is TGTGCCAGCAGACAGACAGGGGGCAATGAGCAGTTCTTC. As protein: CASRQTGGNEQFF.

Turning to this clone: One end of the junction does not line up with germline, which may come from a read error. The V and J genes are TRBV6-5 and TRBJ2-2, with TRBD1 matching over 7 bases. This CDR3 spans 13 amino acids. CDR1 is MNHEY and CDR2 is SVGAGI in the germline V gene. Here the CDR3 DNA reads TGTGCCAGCAGTTACTCGATATCAGGGGGGCTGTTTTTT. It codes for CASSYSISGGLFF.

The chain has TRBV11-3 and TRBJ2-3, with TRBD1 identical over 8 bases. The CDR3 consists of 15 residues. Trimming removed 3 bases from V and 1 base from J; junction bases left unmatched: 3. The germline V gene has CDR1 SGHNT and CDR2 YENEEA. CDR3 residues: CASSLTGDGTDTQYF. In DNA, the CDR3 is TGTGCCAGCAGCTTGACAGGGGACGGCACAGATACGCAGTATTTT. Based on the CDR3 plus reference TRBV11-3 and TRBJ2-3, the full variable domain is EAGVVQSPRYKIIEKKQPVAFWCNPISGHNTLYWYLQNLGQGPELLIRYENEEAVDDSQLPKDRFSAERLKGVDSTLKIQPAELGDSAVYLCASSLTGDGTDTQYFGPGTRLTVL.

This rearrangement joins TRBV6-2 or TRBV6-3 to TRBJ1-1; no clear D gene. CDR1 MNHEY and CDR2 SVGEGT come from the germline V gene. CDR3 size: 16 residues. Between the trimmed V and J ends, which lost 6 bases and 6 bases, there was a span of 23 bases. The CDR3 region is CASSPPDGGALSEAFF. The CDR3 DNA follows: TGTGCCAGCAGCCCGCCCGACGGTGGAGCCCTCTCTGAAGCTTTCTTT.